The subject of this entry is one TCR beta chain. Its binding antigen is unknown. No quality values exist for individual bases; no much larger clone is one base distant. Whole blood was collected in K2EDTA tubes by collaborating institutions according to the institutions' own protocols. Collaborator samples were shipped for TCRbeta analysis as frozen whole blood, isolated PBMCs, or DNA extracted from either sample type. This specimen comes from a study of blood T cell repertoires in COVID-19 (dated by TCRdb to about 2020). Describing the broader study: Collaborator samples came from the United States, Italy and Spain and covered acute and convalescent phases of COVID-19. Where available, HLA class I and class II types were taken from metadata supplied by the sample provider and were not determined by assay-based typing. The dataset comprised deeply sampled blood TCRbeta repertoires from subjects exposed to, actively infected with, or recovered from COVID-19. A de-identified subject ID, COVID-19 status, age in years and sex were almost always included in the sample metadata. Samples came from the ongoing ImmuneRACE study (first 160 participants) plus 1,254 subjects from 6 global collaborators. The prospective study material was composed of cDNA or gDNA derived from T cells, B-cell-depleted T cells, or PBMCs. The repertoires were released in a freely available public database intended as a resource for research on the immune response to SARS-CoV-2.

The immunoSEQ Assay, a bias-controlled multiplex PCR, was used to amplify TCRbeta CDR3 regions from genomic DNA. As for the authors' bioinformatics: The number of nucleated cells in each sample was estimated by amplification of reference gene primers within the assay. To quantify the absolute abundance of each unique TCRbeta CDR3 rearrangement, sequence reads were collapsed and filtered. For each sample, productive Simpson clonality was calculated as the square root of Simpson's diversity index across productive rearrangements. The clones in this table, taken by TCRdb from immuneACCESS, are in-frame only. Not every clone is retained; where verified, under half of the shortfall comes from an unresolved V gene, and the cause of the rest is unknown. The V and J calls and clone size were taken over from that table, and D and trimming were inferred from the DNA. The sample table contains 250,000 to 350,000 clones; only one count was recorded for around 88% of them. Around 0.8% of the sample is held by the ten biggest clonotypes.

Study-level results and caveats: Clinical and demographic metadata were provided uncurated, with the amount varying by source and participant.

This sequence originates from a young man with acute or convalescent COVID-19. Sequences were obtained from peripheral blood.

The DNA is as follows: TGTGCCAGCAGTTACCGGGAAGTTCCGGGAAACACCATATATTTT. This translates into CASSYREVPGNTIYF. The chain employs TRBV28 and TRBJ1-3; there is no confident call for the D gene. From cysteine to phenylalanine, the CDR3 is 15 amino acids long. Just CDR3 DNA is preserved here, 45 bases in frame from base 1. As encoded in the germline V gene, CDR1 is MDHEN while CDR2 is SYDVKM. Trimming costs V 4 bases and J 4 bases, and their ends lie 14 bases apart. The reference TRBV28 and TRBJ1-3 proteins fill in what lies around the CDR3, so the full variable domain reads DVKVTQSSRYLVKRTGEKVFLECVQDMDHENMFWYRQDPGLGLRLIYFSYDVKMKEKGDIPEGYSVSREKKERFSLILESASTNQTSMYLCASSYREVPGNTIYFGEGSWLTVV.